This T cell receptor (beta chain) came from a study of post-analysis software for immune sequencing data. Study-wide results and caveats: There was significantly lower normalized Chao1 diversity in multiple sclerosis patients than in controls. Among roughly 5 TRBV segments more frequent in patients than controls were TRBV5-6, TRBV5-1 and TRBV20-1.

TCR beta cDNA libraries included unique molecular identifiers. Once about 0.9 to 11 million T cells were used, roughly 0.5 million cDNA molecules resulted. TCRdb re-called the PCR reads through MiXCR, storing one row per CDR3 protein. The table records hundreds of thousands of distinct CDR3 sequences, roughly 46% of them present only once. The CDR3 runs 12 residues. V lost 4 bases to trimming and J lost 8 bases, with 11 bases between them. As regards this clonotype: Its matching antigen is unknown.

Material for sequencing was blood. The sequence derives from a girl aged 5 to 17 with multiple sclerosis. The chain has TRBV12-3 or TRBV12-4 and TRBJ1-2; a possible D gene is TRBD1 (5 bases). DNA for the CDR3: TGTGCCAGCAGTTCCGGTCGGGGCGGCTACACCTTC. Encoded protein: CASSSGRGGYTF.